These 30 T cell receptor beta chains came from one sample sequenced in a study of Ad26.COV2.S vaccination and SARS-CoV-2 variants. Some clones are missing from TCRdb's copy, which holds only in-frame ones; the method was immunoSEQ multiplex PCR. The table records roughly 510,000 clones, roughly 85% of them present only once. Documented treatment: approximately 18 received Ad26.COV2.S at low or high dose, single or two shots; 5 received placebo; per-sample allocation not given. Sampling occurred on day 63 after the first vaccine or placebo injection. The sample here was peripheral blood, taken in a trial of Ad26.COV2.S vaccine versus placebo. These receptors were collected from a person aged 18-60 years who received the Ad26.COV2.S COVID-19 vaccine or a placebo.

This chain joins TRBV5-1 and TRBJ1-5, with D possibly matching TRBD1 (6 bases). The V and J ends lost 2 bases and 7 bases respectively, with 13 bases between them. Per germline, CDR1 SGHRS and CDR2 YFSETQ. The CDR3 has 14 amino acids. The CDR3 loop reads CASSFTGLGQPQHF. The CDR3 DNA reads as TGCGCCAGCAGCTTCACAGGGCTTGGGCAGCCCCAGCATTTT. The full variable domain, rest sourced from reference TRBV5-1 and TRBJ1-5, is KAGVTQTPRYLIKTRGQQVTLSCSPISGHRSVSWYQQTPGQGLQFLFEYFSETQRNKGNFPGRFSGRQFSNSRSEMNVSTLELGDSALYLCASSFTGLGQPQHFGDGTRLSIL.

Only a few counts were recorded for this clone. This rearrangement joins TRBV21-1 to TRBJ1-5; the table calls TRBD1, which could not be checked here. TRBV21-1 is labeled a pseudogene. The CDR3 is made up of 15 amino acids. CDR3 loop: CARQGGCRVNQPQHF. CDR3 in DNA: TGTGCCAGACAGGGGGGCTGCCGCGTCAATCAGCCCCAGCATTTT.

This chain links TRBV10-3 with TRBJ2-7; D is uncertain. CDR1 is ENHRY, CDR2 SYGVKD, per germline. V lost 2 bases and J 2 bases, leaving 7 bases between the germline ends. The CDR3 runs to 13 residues. The CDR3: CAISEDSTYEQYF. In nucleotides, the CDR3 is TGTGCCATCAGTGAGGATTCAACCTACGAGCAGTACTTC.

This clone has a single count. This chain connects TRBV6-5 to TRBJ2-7; D tentatively fits TRBD1 or TRBD2 (5 bases each). Germline CDR1 is MNHEY and CDR2 is SVGAGI. V lost 5 bases to trimming and J lost 7 bases, with 18 bases between them. The CDR3 covers 14 residues. The CDR3 sequence is CASSSRDLYVEQYF. CDR3 sequence (DNA): TGTGCCAGCAGTAGCCGGGACCTTTACGTGGAGCAGTACTTC.

In this sample, this clone turned up a few times. One end of the junction fails to match germline, which may point to a read error. The CDR3 loop is CASSPGTINEQFF. In DNA, the CDR3 is TGTGCTAGCAGCCCCGGGACCATCAATGAGCAGTTCTTC. The chain links TRBV7-7 to TRBJ2-1; D is possibly TRBD1 or TRBD2 (5 bases each). This CDR3 is 13 amino acids long. Germline V gene data show CDR1 as SSHAT and CDR2 as FNYEAQ (reference sequence). Full variable domain (rest looked up from reference TRBV7-7 and TRBJ2-1): GAGVSQSPRYKVTKRGQDVTLRCDPISSHATLYWYQQALGQGPEFLTYFNYEAQPDKSGLPSDRFSAERPEGSISTLTIQRTEQRDSAMYRCASSPGTINEQFFGPGTRLTVL.

This clone occurred once. The chain recombines TRBV7-2 with TRBJ1-6, with 7 bases that match TRBD1. This CDR3 comprises 15 residues. Germline-derived CDR1 and CDR2 are SGHTA and FQGNSA. After removal of 5 bases from V and 3 bases from J, the junction contained 4 bases not matched to a gene. This CDR3 is CASSPGQVYNSPLHF. In DNA form, the CDR3 reads TGTGCCAGCAGCCCCGGACAGGTCTATAATTCACCCCTCCACTTT. Complete variable domain (other parts from reference TRBV7-2 and TRBJ1-6): GAGVSQSPSNKVTEKGKDVELRCDPISGHTALYWYRQSLGQGLEFLIYFQGNSAPDKSGLPSDRFSAERTGGSVSTLTIQRTQQEDSAVYLCASSPGQVYNSPLHFGNGTRLTVT.

The chain recombines TRBV19 with TRBJ2-2; tentative D call: TRBD2 (6 bases). The V end was cut by 5 bases, the J end by 7 bases, with 17 bases between. Per the germline V gene, CDR1 is LNHDA and CDR2 is SQIVND (reference sequence). This CDR3 has 15 amino acids. CDR3 residues: CASSVAGLQNGELFF. CDR3 sequence (DNA): TGTGCCAGTAGTGTGGCGGGGCTGCAGAACGGGGAGCTGTTTTTT.

The chain links TRBV21-1 to TRBJ2-2; the D call in the table, TRBD1, was not verified against the DNA. TRBV21-1 is deemed a pseudogene. The CDR3 is 13 amino acids. CDR3 loop: CAGSGMNTGELFF. The CDR3 DNA sequence: TGTGCCGGGTCAGGAATGAACACCGGGGAGCTGTTTTTT.

The chain combines TRBV10-1 with TRBJ2-3; D remains unclear. The length of the CDR3 is 14 residues. From germline, CDR1 is WNHNN and CDR2 SYGVQD (reference sequence). Trimming removed 8 bases at V and 2 bases at J, with 14 bases between. CDR3 residues: CASLSWTVTDTQYF. The CDR3 DNA reads TGCGCCAGCCTGAGTTGGACGGTCACAGATACGCAGTATTTT.

V is TRBV7-2 and J is TRBJ2-3; 10 positions match TRBD2. Germline trimming cut 5 bases from V and 2 bases from J; bases unmatched to any gene: 4. CDR3 length: 15 amino acids. Germline-derived CDR1 and CDR2 are SGHTA and FQGNSA. As DNA, the CDR3 is TGTGCCAGCAGCGGAAGCGGGAGGGTCACAGATACGCAGTATTTT. Encoded protein: CASSGSGRVTDTQYF.

The gene calls are TRBV7-2 and TRBJ2-1; the D is unclear. Trimming took 1 base from V and 4 from J, leaving 11 bases between them. The CDR3 totals 15 residues. From germline, CDR1 is SGHTA and CDR2 FQGNSA. The chain's CDR3 is CASSLEWFRYNEQFF. In DNA, the CDR3 is TGTGCCAGCAGCTTAGAGTGGTTCCGATACAATGAGCAGTTCTTC.

This chain connects TRBV18 to TRBJ2-1, with TRBD2 identical over 10 bases. Germline values: CDR1 KGHSH, CDR2 LQKENI. Unmatched junction bases numbered 3, after V lost 0 bases and J lost 1 base. The CDR3 extends over 17 amino acids. Here the CDR3 DNA reads TGTGCCAGCTCACCACCGCAAGCGGGAGGGTCCTACAATGAGCAGTTCTTC. Protein product: CASSPPQAGGSYNEQFF.

The chain has TRBV7-2 and TRBJ2-1; D remains ambiguous. This CDR3 region has 16 residues. Trimming left V 1 base short and J 2 bases short, with 12 bases between. Germline V CDR1 and CDR2: SGHTA, FQGNSA. CDR3 nucleotides: TGTGCCAGCAGCTTAGTGGGTGGCGCGCCCTACAATGAGCAGTTCTTC. This gives the protein CASSLVGGAPYNEQFF.

This sequence joins TRBV28 and TRBJ1-2, with D uncertain. CDR3 length: 13 amino acids. V gave up 10 bases and J gave up 2 bases, with 14 bases separating them. In germline, CDR1 is MDHEN, CDR2 SYDVKM. The CDR3 is CATEWTGNYGYTF. The CDR3 coding sequence is TGTGCCACCGAATGGACCGGGAACTATGGCTACACCTTC.

This chain uses TRBV9 with TRBJ2-7; either TRBD1 or TRBD2 may supply D (5 bases each). This CDR3 is 14 amino acids long. Germline V gene lookup returns CDR1 SGDLS and CDR2 YYNGEE. Trimming pared 4 bases from V and 6 bases from J, leaving 17 bases between. The CDR3 region is CASSLDSEGTEQYF. In DNA form, the CDR3 reads TGTGCCAGCAGCCTCGATTCGGAAGGGACCGAGCAGTACTTC.

The chain has TRBV19 and TRBJ2-5; D is unclear. This CDR3 is 13 amino acids long. CDR1 is LNHDA and CDR2 is SQIVND in the germline V gene (reference sequence). V was clipped by 5 bases and J by 5 bases, with 12 bases between them. CDR3 bases: TGTGCCAGTAGTGTGGGTATTAGCGAGACCCAGTACTTC. Translation: CASSVGISETQYF.

This chain connects TRBV30 to TRBJ2-7; no clear D gene. The CDR3 has 13 amino acids. Germline V lookup: CDR1 GTSNPN, CDR2 SVGIG (reference sequence). V lost 0 bases, J lost 6 bases, and 12 bases lay in between. The CDR3 nucleotides read TGTGCCTGGAGTGTGGCTCAGGCAGGCGAGCAGTACTTC. This translates into CAWSVAQAGEQYF.

The chain has TRBV28 and TRBJ2-1, with 7 positions matching TRBD1. Unmatched junction bases numbered 1, after V lost 4 bases and J lost 7 bases. The CDR3 is 12 residues long. Germline V CDR1 and CDR2: MDHEN, SYDVKM. CDR3 nucleotides: TGTGCCAGCAGTTCACAGGGGAATGAGCAGTTCTTC. It yields the protein CASSSQGNEQFF.

V gene TRBV7-8 combines with J gene TRBJ2-5, with 11 bases matching TRBD1. This CDR3 comprises 15 residues. In germline, CDR1 is SGHVS, CDR2 FQNEAQ. V was pared by 5 bases and J by 14 bases, with 16 bases of the junction left unmatched. CDR3 in amino acids: CASSPRRVVGQGGYF. CDR3 nucleotide sequence: TGTGCCAGCAGCCCAAGGAGGGTTGTGGGACAGGGGGGATACTTC.

CDR3: CASGGGTEGSTGAEAFF. The CDR3, as DNA: TGCGCCAGCGGAGGGGGTACGGAGGGATCAACCGGGGCTGAAGCTTTCTTT. This chain uses TRBV5-1 with TRBJ1-1; tentatively, D is TRBD1 (6 bases). CDR1 is SGHRS and CDR2 is YFSETQ in the germline V gene. Between the trimmed V and J ends, which lost 7 bases and 6 bases, there was a span of 28 bases. The CDR3 sequence is 17 residues long.

The rearrangement links TRBV19 to TRBJ2-7, with D hard to call. The V end lost 4 bases, the J end lost 3 bases, and 7 bases lay between the germline ends. CDR1 is LNHDA, CDR2 SQIVND, per germline (reference sequence). CDR3 length: 12 amino acids. The CDR3 reads CASSTRDYEQYF. In DNA, the CDR3 is TGTGCCAGTAGTACGCGAGACTACGAGCAGTACTTC.

This chain uses TRBV11-2 with TRBJ2-3, with 8 bases lining up with TRBD2. Unmatched junction bases numbered 2, after V lost 3 bases and J lost 0 bases. Per germline, CDR1 SGHAT and CDR2 FQNNGV. The CDR3 contains 15 residues. The CDR3 nucleotides read TGTGCCAGCAGCTTCTTAGCGGGGAGCACAGATACGCAGTATTTT. This codes for CASSFLAGSTDTQYF.

This clone showed up just a few times. The chain is built from TRBV5-1 and TRBJ2-1; no firm D call. Trimming removed 1 base from V and 9 bases from J, with 14 bases in between. CDR1 is SGHRS and CDR2 is YFSETQ in the germline V gene. The CDR3 covers 14 residues. This chain's CDR3 is CASSLLAGVGEQFF. Here the CDR3 DNA reads TGCGCCAGCAGCTTGCTCGCAGGAGTCGGTGAGCAGTTCTTC.

V usage is TRBV2 and J usage is TRBJ2-1, with D hard to call. Germline V gene sequence: CDR1 SNHLY, CDR2 FYNNEI. The CDR3 loop spans 14 amino acids. V dropped 9 bases and J dropped 2 bases, with 14 bases sitting between them. In nucleotides, the CDR3 is TGTGCCAGTTACTGGGGAAACACCTACAATGAGCAGTTCTTC. This encodes CASYWGNTYNEQFF. Based on the CDR3 plus reference TRBV2 and TRBJ2-1, the full variable domain is EPEVTQTPSHQVTQMGQEVILRCVPISNHLYFYWYRQILGQKVEFLVSFYNNEISEKSEIFDDQFSVERPDGSNFTLKIRSTKLEDSAMYFCASYWGNTYNEQFFGPGTRLTVL.

V is TRBV30 and J is TRBJ1-6, with unresolved D. Per the germline V gene, CDR1 is GTSNPN and CDR2 is SVGIG (reference sequence). The germline V and J ends were trimmed by 0 bases and 9 bases, with 15 bases remaining between them. The CDR3 covers 15 residues. As DNA, the CDR3 is TGTGCCTGGAGTGTAGCCCGGGCAGGTAGTTCACCCCTCCACTTT. This translates into CAWSVARAGSSPLHF.

This chain joins TRBV28 and TRBJ1-5; 10 bases are shared with TRBD1. The junction had 10 bases not matched to a gene; V was cut back by 5 bases and J by 3 bases. Germline CDR1 and CDR2: MDHEN and SYDVKM. CDR3 length equals 17 residues. The CDR3 sequence is CASSPGQGKGNNQPQHF. In DNA, the CDR3 is TGTGCCAGCAGTCCGGGACAGGGGAAGGGGAACAATCAGCCCCAGCATTTT.

V is TRBV29-1 and J is TRBJ2-2, with TRBD2 matching over 8 bases. The CDR3 is 16 residues long. CDR1 SQVTM and CDR2 ANQGSEA come from the germline V gene. V was pared by 4 bases and J by 1 base, with 8 bases of the junction left unmatched. Here the CDR3 DNA reads TGCAGCGTTGCGGGGGGGCCGGAGCGGAACACCGGGGAGCTGTTTTTT. It yields the protein CSVAGGPERNTGELFF.

This clone has a handful of counts. The chain is built from TRBV6-1 and TRBJ1-1, with a weak D call TRBD1 (5 bases). There are 13 residues in the CDR3. Germline lookup yields CDR1 MNHNS and CDR2 SASEGT. V was cut by 2 bases and J by 4 bases, with 8 bases left in between. CDR3 in DNA: TGTGCCAGCAGTGAAATCGGGGCCACTGAAGCTTTCTTT. Protein: CASSEIGATEAFF.

The rearrangement joins TRBV9 to TRBJ2-1; D may be TRBD2 (6 bases). Looked up from germline, CDR1 is SGDLS and CDR2 is YYNGEE. V shed 4 bases and J shed 0 bases, with 14 bases lying between them. The CDR3 is 16 residues long. The CDR3, as DNA: TGTGCCAGCAGCACCCCTAGCGCGAGCTCCTACAATGAGCAGTTCTTC. Translating it yields CASSTPSASSYNEQFF.

The CDR3 is CAISEGTGSTGQYF. CDR3 bases: TGTGCCATCAGTGAGGGCACAGGTTCAACCGGGCAGTACTTC. V gene TRBV10-3 combines with J gene TRBJ2-7; tentative D call: TRBD1 (5 bases). Germline values: CDR1 ENHRY, CDR2 SYGVKD. Between the trimmed V and J ends, which lost 2 bases and 9 bases, there was a span of 17 bases. CDR3 size: 14 residues.